Below are 9 T cell receptor beta chains sequenced from a single sample in a study of response to subunit inactivated influenza vaccine. MiXCR, run by TCRdb on the RT-PCR reads, gives a single entry per CDR3 protein. The sample has over 750,000 distinct CDR3 sequences, around 21% seen once. The sequencing here drew on PBMCs from blood, taken 5 days after vaccination. Receptors originate from a man aged 45-65 years who received an inactivated influenza vaccine.

This clonotype was recorded a few times. The chain carries TRBV9 and TRBJ2-3, with a weak D call TRBD1 (6 bases). The germline V and J ends were trimmed by 0 bases and 8 bases, with 19 bases remaining between them. In germline, CDR1 is SGDLS, CDR2 YYNGEE. CDR3 length: 16 residues. CDR3 DNA sequence: TGTGCCAGCAGCGTAGACTCAGGGGCACCTTCAGGTACGCAGTATTTT. Translating it yields CASSVDSGAPSGTQYF.

The rearrangement joins TRBV6-5 to TRBJ1-6; D not resolved. The CDR3 sequence is 12 residues long. Germline V CDR1 and CDR2: MNHEY, SVGAGI. The V end lost 6 bases, the J end lost 7 bases, and 7 bases lay between the germline ends. The CDR3 spells CASSRANSPLHF. As DNA, the CDR3 is TGTGCCAGCAGCCGCGCAAATTCACCCCTCCACTTT.

The chain is built from TRBV7-2 and TRBJ2-3; D might be TRBD1 or TRBD2, each matching 5 bases. With 4 bases removed from V and 3 bases from J, the gap between germline ends came to 20 bases. CDR1 is SGHTA and CDR2 is FQGNSA in the germline V gene. This CDR3 is 17 amino acids long. In DNA, the CDR3 is TGTGCCAGCAGCTACCCCCGGGACGCCGACCCAACAGATACGCAGTATTTT. It specifies CASSYPRDADPTDTQYF.

This clonotype was counted at least ten times. The chain employs TRBV12-3 or TRBV12-4 and TRBJ2-7; no definite D call. The germline V and J ends were trimmed by 3 bases and 3 bases, with 9 bases remaining between them. The CDR3 totals 13 residues. The CDR3 spells CASSFSGGYEQYF. The CDR3 nucleotides read TGTGCCAGCAGTTTTTCGGGCGGCTACGAGCAGTACTTC.

J is TRBJ2-4 and V is TRBV20-1; possible D gene TRBD2, 6 bases. The length of the CDR3 is 16 residues. Trimming shortened V by 2 bases and J by 4 bases, and 18 bases separated the two germline ends. CDR1 and CDR2 (germline): DFQATT, SNEGSKA (reference sequence). Here the CDR3 DNA reads TGCAGTGCTAGATCGACTAGTGCGGTTGCGAAAAACATTCAGTACTTC. It yields the protein CSARSTSAVAKNIQYF.

The chain is built from TRBV20-1 and TRBJ2-3; 11 nucleotides match TRBD2. Germline values: CDR1 DFQATT, CDR2 SNEGSKA (reference sequence). The CDR3 runs 15 residues. Trimming at V came to 6 bases and at J to 2 bases, leaving 7 bases not matched to a gene. CDR3: CSANILAGDTDTQYF. The DNA for the CDR3 is TGCAGTGCCAACATACTAGCGGGAGACACAGATACGCAGTATTTT.

The J gene is TRBJ2-4, the V gene TRBV27, with TRBD1 matching over 9 bases. This CDR3 has 13 amino acids. CDR1 is MNHEY and CDR2 is SMNVEV in the germline V gene (reference sequence). The V gene end was trimmed by 6 bases and the J gene end by 6 bases; junction bases not matched to a gene: 3. The DNA for the CDR3 is TGTGCCAGCAGAACAGGGGGCGGAAACATTCAGTACTTC. Its translation: CASRTGGGNIQYF.

This chain links TRBV27 with TRBJ2-7, with D possibly being TRBD1 or TRBD2 (6 bases each). CDR3 size: 15 residues. Trimming stripped 0 bases from V and 3 bases from J, with 12 bases between. Per germline, CDR1 MNHEY and CDR2 SMNVEV (reference sequence). CDR3 sequence (DNA): TGTGCCAGCAGTTTATCATGGGGGGCCAACTACGAGCAGTACTTC. Amino acids: CASSLSWGANYEQYF.

The chain recombines TRBV6-5 with TRBJ2-1, with D perhaps assigned TRBD1 or TRBD2 (5 bases each). Germline loops: CDR1 MNHEY, CDR2 SVGAGI. This CDR3 comprises 14 residues. The V gene lost 2 bases and the J gene lost 7 bases, with 12 bases spanning the gap. The CDR3 sequence: CASSYRGPENEQFF. DNA for the CDR3: TGTGCCAGCAGTTACCGGGGACCGGAGAATGAGCAGTTCTTC.